The 10 T cell receptor beta chains reported below all come from one sample, sequenced in a study of blood T cell repertoires in COVID-19 (dated by TCRdb to 2020 to 2021). Library creation used the immunoSEQ multiplex PCR assay. TCRdb obtained this table from immuneACCESS and retained in-frame rearrangements with V and J assigned. These tables miss some clones; where compared with another copy, unresolved V genes account for less than half of the shortfall, and the remainder is unexplained. In this sample the table shows approximately 200,000 clones, approximately 86% of which occur a single time. The ten largest clonotypes hold 2% to 2.5% of the sample. The sample taken for sequencing was PBMCs or T cells enriched from blood (not recorded which). The source of these receptors is a young woman who had recovered from COVID-19.

The chain is built from TRBV27 and TRBJ1-5; the D gene is possibly TRBD1 (6 bases). Trimming removed 3 bases at V and 7 bases at J, with 13 bases between. The CDR3 loop spans 14 amino acids. Germline V gives CDR1 MNHEY, CDR2 SMNVEV (reference sequence). CDR3 coding DNA: TGTGCCAGCAGTTTTACAGGGTTTAACCAGCCCCAGCATTTT. Amino acid sequence: CASSFTGFNQPQHF.

This clone was counted once. The J gene is TRBJ2-3, the V gene TRBV19, with 8 bases aligning to TRBD2. This CDR3 contains 15 residues. V shed 3 bases, J shed 1 base, and the junction held 3 bases outside the gene matches. CDR1 LNHDA and CDR2 SQIVND come from the germline V gene (reference sequence). Here the CDR3 reads CASSILTSGTDTQYF. The CDR3 nucleotides read TGTGCCAGTAGTATTTTGACTAGCGGCACAGATACGCAGTATTTT.

J is TRBJ2-7 and V is TRBV5-1; D is possibly TRBD2 (7 bases). CDR3 size: 16 residues. Trimming removed 4 bases from V and 5 bases from J, with 22 bases in between. Germline CDR1 is SGHRS and CDR2 is YFSETQ. As DNA, the CDR3 is TGCGCCAGCAGCCTTGCGGGGGCTTACAGTTACCACGAGCAGTACTTC. This sequence encodes CASSLAGAYSYHEQYF.

The rearrangement joins TRBV4-2 to TRBJ1-2; D not certain. The germline V gene encodes CDR1 LGHNA and CDR2 YNFKEQ. Trimming took off 4 bases at V and 2 bases at J, with 14 bases between the two ends. This CDR3 spans 15 amino acids. In DNA form, the CDR3 reads TGTGCCAGCAGCCCGGAGAGGGAGGAGAACTATGGCTACACCTTC. Amino acid sequence: CASSPEREENYGYTF.

The genes are TRBV5-4 and TRBJ2-7, with unresolved D. This CDR3 has 16 amino acids. CDR1 is SGHNT, CDR2 YYREEE, per germline (reference sequence). V was trimmed by 4 bases and J by 6 bases, leaving 23 bases between them. CDR3 sequence (DNA): TGTGCCAGCAGCCAATGGTGGGCAAAAGTATCATTCGAGCAGTACTTC. Encoded protein: CASSQWWAKVSFEQYF. Supplemented by reference TRBV5-4 and TRBJ2-7, the full variable domain reads ETGVTQSPTHLIKTRGQQVTLRCSSQSGHNTVSWYQQALGQGPQFIFQYYREEENGRGNFPPRFSGLQFPNYSSELNVNALELDDSALYLCASSQWWAKVSFEQYFGPGTRLTVT.

The chain joins TRBV7-2 to TRBJ1-6; D uncertain. Trimming pared 4 bases from V and 3 bases from J, leaving 10 bases between. This CDR3 region has 15 residues. The V gene's germline CDR1 is SGHTA and CDR2 FQGNSA. For the CDR3, the DNA is TGTGCCAGCAGCTGGGCGGGGAGCTATAATTCACCCCTCCACTTT. Translated: CASSWAGSYNSPLHF.

This chain joins TRBV7-6 and TRBJ1-2, with 7 nucleotides matching TRBD1. J was trimmed by 8 bases and V by 4 bases; bases with no gene match: 10. Germline CDR1 and CDR2: SGHVS and FNYEAQ. The CDR3 is 14 residues long. Here the CDR3 DNA reads TGTGCCAGCAGCTCAAAGGGACAGATGGGAGGCTACACCTTC. Translated: CASSSKGQMGGYTF.

The chain has TRBV9 and TRBJ2-7; 10 positions agree with TRBD2. From germline, CDR1 is SGDLS and CDR2 YYNGEE. The V and J ends lost 3 bases and 6 bases, in that order; junction bases with no gene match: 3. The CDR3 has 13 residues. This CDR3 is CASSASSGSEQYF. DNA for the CDR3: TGTGCCAGCAGCGCCTCTAGCGGGAGCGAGCAGTACTTC.

The rearrangement uses TRBV6-1 and TRBJ2-2, with 10 bases identical to TRBD2. The CDR3 is made up of 16 amino acids. Germline CDR1 reads MNHNS; CDR2 reads SASEGT. V lost 2 bases to trimming and J lost 6 bases; unmatched junction nucleotides: 6. CDR3 amino acids: CASSERGLAWSGELFF. Written as DNA, the CDR3 is TGTGCCAGCAGTGAAAGGGGACTAGCGTGGTCCGGGGAGCTGTTTTTT.

This rearrangement joins TRBV30 to TRBJ1-1; 9 bases fit TRBD1. V lost 2 bases, J lost 3 bases, and 7 bases stayed unmatched. The CDR3 spans 15 residues. Germline CDR1 reads GTSNPN; CDR2 reads SVGIG (reference sequence). This CDR3 reads CAWSPSGTGHTEAFF. The CDR3 nucleotides read TGTGCCTGGAGTCCCTCCGGGACAGGGCACACTGAAGCTTTCTTT.